This T cell receptor beta chain was obtained from a study of blood T cell repertoires in COVID-19 (dated by TCRdb to 2018 to 2020). Concerning the study at large: The collaborator samples originated in the United States, Italy and Spain and spanned the acute and convalescent phases of COVID-19. Samples were obtained from the ongoing ImmuneRACE study (first 160 participants) and from about 1,300 subjects provided by 6 global collaborators. The material from the prospective study consisted of cDNA or gDNA derived from T cells, B-cell-depleted T cells, or PBMCs. The dataset comprised deeply sampled blood TCRbeta repertoires from subjects exposed to, actively infected with, or recovered from COVID-19. Sample metadata almost always included a de-identified subject ID, COVID-19 status, age in years and sex. HLA class I and class II types, where available, came from metadata supplied by the sample provider rather than from assay-based typing. The repertoires were made available in a free public database intended to serve as a resource for research on the immune response to SARS-CoV-2.

Here is what the overall study found, with its caveats: How much clinical and demographic metadata was included differed by source and by participant, and the metadata was provided uncurated.

The CDR3 sequence holds 15 residues, the cysteine and phenylalanine included. Solely the CDR3 DNA is kept, with 45 bases framed from the first base. Between the V and J ends, shortened by 5 bases and 2 bases respectively, the junction contains 13 bases. CDR1 is given as LNHDA and CDR2 as SQIVND, both from the germline V gene (reference sequence). Comments on this clone: Its antigen is unknown. Per-nucleotide qualities are absent, and no much larger clonotype sits a single base away.

In the prospective study, participants were about 18 to 100 years old, resided in 24 geographic areas of the United States, and were enrolled through a virtual design. In the prospective study, participants were assigned to cohorts based on the clinical history participants reported in a screening survey and a study questionnaire. In the prospective study, mobile phlebotomists collected whole blood, serum and a nasopharyngeal or oropharyngeal swab from each participant. Over an approximately 2-month period, participants in the prospective study had the option of providing additional blood draws and questionnaires. Blood samples from the prospective study were shipped frozen or at room temperature prior to DNA extraction. TCRbeta CDR3 regions were amplified from genomic DNA by means of the immunoSEQ Assay, a bias-controlled multiplex PCR. On the study's bioinformatics: Within the assay, amplification of reference gene primers was used to estimate how many nucleated cells each sample contained. To quantify the absolute abundance of each unique TCRbeta CDR3 rearrangement, sequence reads were collapsed and filtered. Productive Simpson clonality was computed per sample as the square root of Simpson's diversity index over productive rearrangements. TCRdb carries this immuneACCESS record with in-frame sequences only. Its versions omit some clonotypes, under half of them owing to an unresolved V gene in the studies checked, with the rest unexplained. V, J and clone size reflect that table, while D and trimming were determined from the DNA. The sample table records about 480,000 clones; 70% to 90% of these occur just once. The ten largest clones represent approximately 2% of the sample.

The rearranged chain carries TRBV19 and TRBJ2-1; TRBD1 is perhaps the D gene, given 5 matching bases. The sequencing input was PBMCs or T cells enriched from blood (not recorded which). The source of this sequence is a woman between 18 and 29 years old with acute COVID-19. The bases read TGTGCCAGTAGTTCAGGGCCTTCTACCTACAATGAGCAGTTCTTC. Translated, it reads CASSSGPSTYNEQFF.